Following are 19 T cell receptor beta chains from one sample sequenced in a study of blood T cell repertoires in COVID-19. TCRdb keeps only in-frame clones here, not all; method: immunoSEQ multiplex PCR. The data show some 59,000 clones, about 78% seen once. The source material was peripheral blood. The receptors were gathered from an elderly man with active or convalescent COVID-19.

Many counts were recorded for this clone. The chain has TRBV5-4 and TRBJ2-3; 10 bases agree with TRBD2. The CDR3 covers 16 residues. CDR1 and CDR2 (germline): SGHNT, YYREEE (reference sequence). Trimming at V came to 4 bases and at J to 5 bases, leaving 10 bases not matched to a gene. CDR3 region: CASSPESGRGLDTQYF. As DNA, the CDR3 is TGTGCCAGCAGCCCGGAAAGCGGGAGGGGATTAGATACGCAGTATTTT.

The chain employs TRBV20-1 and TRBJ2-7; 9 nucleotides agree with TRBD2. The CDR3 has 14 amino acids. Germline CDR1 and CDR2: DFQATT and SNEGSKA (reference sequence). After removal of 3 bases from V and 3 bases from J, the junction contained 6 bases not matched to a gene. This CDR3 reads CSASLASGIYEQYF. CDR3 nucleotide sequence: TGCAGTGCTAGTTTGGCTAGCGGGATCTACGAGCAGTACTTC.

This sequence joins TRBV24-1 and TRBJ1-4, with 7 bases identical to TRBD1. This CDR3 is 16 amino acids long. The germline V gene encodes CDR1 KGHDR and CDR2 SFDVKD. Germline trimming cut 3 bases from V and 5 bases from J; bases unmatched to any gene: 8. The CDR3 DNA follows: TGTGCCACCAGTGATCCCCGGGACAGTCAGAATGAAAAACTGTTTTTT. This sequence encodes CATSDPRDSQNEKLFF.

The chain joins TRBV4-1 to TRBJ1-6, with D possibly TRBD1 on 5 matching bases. The CDR3 is 17 residues long. Looked up from germline, CDR1 is MGHRA and CDR2 is YSYEKL. Trimming stripped 0 bases from V and 7 bases from J, with 16 bases between. CDR3 sequence reads: CASSQDMNSGLNSPLHF. DNA of the CDR3: TGCGCCAGCAGCCAAGATATGAATTCAGGGCTGAATTCACCCCTCCACTTT.

There are a few counts of this clone. The chain has TRBV5-1 and TRBJ1-6; the D gene is possibly TRBD1 (6 bases). The CDR3 is 15 amino acids. Trimming left V 1 base short and J 5 bases short, with 10 bases between. The germline V gene encodes CDR1 SGHRS and CDR2 YFSETQ. The CDR3 region is CASSLQGINNSPLHF. CDR3 DNA sequence: TGCGCCAGCAGCTTGCAGGGGATTAATAATTCACCCCTCCACTTT.

The chain recombines TRBV18 with TRBJ2-5, with D tentatively TRBD2 (5 bases). The V end was cut by 6 bases, the J end by 6 bases, with 20 bases between. There are 15 residues in the CDR3. CDR1 KGHSH and CDR2 LQKENI come from the germline V gene. In DNA form, the CDR3 reads TGTGCCAGCTCGCCTCGAACCGGGGTAGGGCAGACCCAGTACTTC. It translates to CASSPRTGVGQTQYF.

The V gene is TRBV7-2, the J gene TRBJ2-7, with TRBD2 matching over 7 bases. CDR3 length: 17 amino acids. From germline, CDR1 is SGHTA and CDR2 FQGNSA. V dropped 5 bases and J dropped 2; count of bases not matched to a gene: 15. In DNA form, the CDR3 reads TGTGCCAGCAGCGTACGTCCCGGGACTACCAGCCCCTACGAGCAGTACTTC. It specifies CASSVRPGTTSPYEQYF.

The chain employs TRBV28 and TRBJ1-4; perhaps TRBD1 as D (6 bases). From germline, CDR1 is MDHEN and CDR2 SYDVKM. V dropped 4 bases and J dropped 0 bases, with 15 bases sitting between them. The CDR3 runs to 17 residues. The CDR3 DNA follows: TGTGCCAGCAGTTCACAGGGCGAGGGGGCAACTAATGAAAAACTGTTTTTT. Residues: CASSSQGEGATNEKLFF.

The chain is built from TRBV28 and TRBJ2-2; 10 nucleotides agree with TRBD1. The V gene end was trimmed by 4 bases and the J gene end by 5 bases; junction bases not matched to a gene: 4. Germline CDR1 and CDR2: MDHEN and SYDVKM. The CDR3 spans 15 residues. The CDR3 loop is CASSSRDRGTGELFF. The CDR3 DNA is TGTGCCAGCAGTTCCCGGGACAGGGGAACCGGGGAGCTGTTTTTT.

This clone showed up just a few times. This chain links TRBV6-5 with TRBJ2-1, with 12 bases lining up with TRBD2. Trimming at V came to 2 bases and at J to 8 bases, leaving 7 bases not matched to a gene. Looked up from germline, CDR1 is MNHEY and CDR2 is SVGAGI. CDR3 length: 16 residues. CDR3 sequence reads: CASSYPRTSGTDEQFF. CDR3 nucleotides: TGTGCCAGCAGTTACCCTCGGACTAGCGGGACCGATGAGCAGTTCTTC.

This clone was seen only a few times. The gene calls are TRBV4-2 and TRBJ1-3, with a weak D call TRBD1 (6 bases). Germline assignment: CDR1 LGHNA and CDR2 YNFKEQ. Trimming cost V 2 bases and J 4 bases, with 18 bases left between them. The CDR3 covers 17 residues. The CDR3 DNA sequence: TGTGCCAGCAGCCAACCCCATCAGGGGCGTCGAGGAAACACCATATATTTT. Amino acid sequence: CASSQPHQGRRGNTIYF.

The chain uses TRBV9 and TRBJ1-2, with 7 bases identical to TRBD1. Trimming at V came to 5 bases and at J to 8 bases, leaving 12 bases not matched to a gene. Germline V gene data show CDR1 as SGDLS and CDR2 as YYNGEE. This CDR3 spans 14 amino acids. CDR3 protein: CASSREDRAGGYTF. DNA for the CDR3: TGTGCCAGCAGTCGAGAAGACAGGGCCGGCGGCTACACCTTC.

The chain employs TRBV5-6 and TRBJ1-3, with unresolved D. The CDR3 runs 16 residues. Per the germline V gene, CDR1 is SGHDT and CDR2 is YYEEEE. V lost 3 bases and J lost 0, with 13 bases in between. CDR3 protein: CASSSQRGYSGNTIYF. CDR3 nucleotides: TGTGCCAGCAGCTCCCAACGAGGCTACTCTGGAAACACCATATATTTT. Based on the CDR3 plus reference TRBV5-6 and TRBJ1-3, the full variable domain is DAGVTQSPTHLIKTRGQQVTLRCSPKSGHDTVSWYQQALGQGPQFIFQYYEEEERQRGNFPDRFSGHQFPNYSSELNVNALLLGDSALYLCASSSQRGYSGNTIYFGEGSWLTVV.

V usage is TRBV12-3 or TRBV12-4 and J usage is TRBJ1-4; D may be TRBD1 (6 bases). The CDR3 sequence is 13 residues long. V was clipped by 6 bases and J by 8 bases, with 13 bases between them. CDR3 residues: CASRGGGEEKLFF. The DNA for the CDR3 is TGTGCCAGCAGAGGGGGTGGTGAAGAAAAACTGTTTTTT.

V gene TRBV9 combines with J gene TRBJ1-1, with no clear D. This CDR3 has 15 residues. Germline V gene sequence: CDR1 SGDLS, CDR2 YYNGEE. V was clipped by 4 bases and J by 1 base, with 14 bases between them. In DNA form, the CDR3 reads TGTGCCAGCAGCCTGGGCCGGGAAAGGAACACTGAAGCTTTCTTT. Protein product: CASSLGRERNTEAFF.

The chain is built from TRBV6-5 and TRBJ1-2; TRBD1 aligns across 10 bases. The V gene end was trimmed by 0 bases and the J gene end by 4 bases; junction bases not matched to a gene: 5. This CDR3 is 16 amino acids long. Germline lookup yields CDR1 MNHEY and CDR2 SVGAGI. The CDR3 DNA follows: TGTGCCAGCAGTTACTCACGGACAGGGGGAGGCTATGGCTACACCTTC. This gives the protein CASSYSRTGGGYGYTF.

CDR3 sequence (DNA): TGCGCCAGCAGCTTATTGGGGGCGGACACCGGGGAGCTGTTTTTT. This sequence encodes CASSLLGADTGELFF. J is TRBJ2-2 and V is TRBV5-1; perhaps TRBD1 as D (6 bases). Germline CDR1 reads SGHRS; CDR2 reads YFSETQ. The germline V and J ends were trimmed by 2 bases and 3 bases, with 11 bases remaining between them. CDR3 length equals 15 residues.

The CDR3 nucleotides read TGTGCCACCAGCAGGGAGAATGGTGCGGCGGTGGGCTACACCTTC. It codes for CATSRENGAAVGYTF. The chain links TRBV15 to TRBJ1-2; the D is unclear. V was cut by 3 bases and J by 8 bases, with 19 bases left in between. The germline gives CDR1 LNHNV, CDR2 YYDKDF (reference sequence). This CDR3 has 15 amino acids.

V and J are TRBV19 and TRBJ2-1; D is ambiguous. The V and J ends lost 3 bases and 6 bases respectively, with 21 bases between them. The CDR3 covers 17 residues. Germline V gene sequence: CDR1 LNHDA, CDR2 SQIVND (reference sequence). CDR3 sequence: CASSIGGVLGESNEQFF. CDR3 coding DNA: TGTGCCAGTAGTATTGGCGGAGTGCTAGGAGAGTCCAATGAGCAGTTCTTC. Based on the CDR3 plus reference TRBV19 and TRBJ2-1, the full variable domain is DGGITQSPKYLFRKEGQNVTLSCEQNLNHDAMYWYRQDPGQGLRLIYYSQIVNDFQKGDIAEGYSVSREKKESFPLTVTSAQKNPTAFYLCASSIGGVLGESNEQFFGPGTRLTVL.